What follows are 26 T cell receptor beta chains derived from one specimen sequenced in a study of T-cell reconstitution after alpha-beta-depleted transplantation in children. Molecular barcoding with unique molecular identifiers was used for the TCRbeta library. In TCRdb, the PCR reads were re-called with MiXCR into one record per CDR3 protein. Of roughly 100,000 distinct CDR3 sequences in the sample, 6% to 9% were seen once. Sequences were derived from PBMCs, sampled before TCRalphabeta/CD19-depleted stem cell transplant. The receptors shown here come from a boy aged 2-15 years with acute lymphoblastic leukemia, due to receive a stem cell transplant.

This clonotype was seen at least ten times. The chain joins TRBV10-3 to TRBJ2-5; 9 nucleotides match TRBD2. Germline lookup yields CDR1 ENHRY and CDR2 SYGVKD. V was pared by 10 bases and J by 3 bases, with 9 bases of the junction left unmatched. This CDR3 contains 14 residues. CDR3 sequence (DNA): TGTGCCAGCGAAGGAGGCGGGGGGGAAGAGACCCAGTACTTC. This codes for CASEGGGGEETQYF.

This sequence joins TRBV21-1 and TRBJ2-7; the D call TRBD1 from the table was never checked on the DNA. TRBV21-1 is deemed a pseudogene. The CDR3 consists of 14 residues. The CDR3, as DNA: TGTGCCAGCAGCAAAGGGACAGGGTCCTACGAGCAGTACTTC. Residues: CASSKGTGSYEQYF.

The sample holds a few counts of this clonotype. V is TRBV5-1 and J is TRBJ2-5; D call uncertain. V lost 1 base, J lost 1 base, and 8 bases lay in between. Germline lookup yields CDR1 SGHRS and CDR2 YFSETQ. The CDR3 has 14 residues. The CDR3 region has the DNA TGCGCCAGCAGCTTGATGGGGATCCAAGAGACCCAGTACTTC. As protein: CASSLMGIQETQYF.

This clonotype was counted many times. This rearrangement joins TRBV10-3 to TRBJ1-5; a possible D gene is TRBD1 (6 bases). From germline, CDR1 is ENHRY and CDR2 SYGVKD. This CDR3 contains 14 residues. Deletions cut 4 bases from V and 5 bases from J, with 12 bases between. The CDR3 here is CAISAGSGDQPQHF. The CDR3 bases are TGTGCCATCAGTGCGGGGTCAGGGGATCAGCCCCAGCATTTT.

This clonotype has ten or more counts. The chain joins TRBV9 to TRBJ2-4, with 8 bases that match TRBD2. CDR3 size: 14 residues. Germline CDR1 and CDR2: SGDLS and YYNGEE. V dropped 3 bases and J dropped 10; count of bases not matched to a gene: 9. CDR3 region: CASSGPGASGIQYF. The DNA of the CDR3 is TGTGCCAGCAGCGGACCCGGAGCTAGCGGGATTCAGTACTTC.

This clonotype was recorded many times. This chain joins TRBV3-1 and TRBJ2-7; D assignment may be TRBD1 or TRBD2 (5 bases each). V was clipped by 4 bases and J by 4 bases, with 14 bases between them. CDR3 length: 14 amino acids. Germline V CDR1 and CDR2: LGHDT, YNNKEL (reference sequence). The CDR3 is CASSPGRGIYEQYF. CDR3 DNA sequence: TGTGCCAGCAGCCCGGGACGCGGAATTTACGAGCAGTACTTC.

The sample holds a few counts of this clonotype. V and J are TRBV6-1 and TRBJ2-6; no firm D call. The V gene's germline CDR1 is MNHNS and CDR2 SASEGT. Trimming cost V 6 bases and J 3 bases, with 9 bases left between them. The CDR3 runs to 14 residues. This CDR3 reads CASSSSGGANVLTF. For the CDR3, the DNA is TGTGCCAGCAGCTCTTCGGGTGGGGCCAACGTCCTGACTTTC.

This clonotype was recorded at least ten times. V and J are TRBV20-1 and TRBJ1-1; TRBD1 is a possible D gene (6 bases). In germline, CDR1 is DFQATT, CDR2 SNEGSKA (reference sequence). This CDR3 is 14 amino acids long. Trimming took off 6 bases at V and 7 bases at J, with 21 bases between the two ends. The CDR3 is CSALRTQGFDEAFF. CDR3 bases: TGCAGTGCCCTACGAACCCAGGGGTTTGATGAAGCTTTCTTT.

This clonotype has a count of ten or more. The chain couples TRBV5-1 to TRBJ1-1; 9 bases line up with TRBD1. The CDR3 consists of 14 residues. Per germline, CDR1 SGHRS and CDR2 YFSETQ. The trim removed 4 bases at V and 3 bases at J, leaving 4 bases unmatched. CDR3 sequence reads: CASSVTGGDTEAFF. The DNA for the CDR3 is TGCGCCAGCAGCGTGACAGGGGGTGACACTGAAGCTTTCTTT.

This rearrangement joins TRBV4-1 to TRBJ1-2; 8 bases are a match to TRBD1. This CDR3 has 15 amino acids. The germline V gene encodes CDR1 MGHRA and CDR2 YSYEKL. V lost 4 bases to trimming and J lost 4 bases; unmatched junction nucleotides: 8. The CDR3 DNA follows: TGCGCCAGCAGCCCTCGGACAGGGTTATCCTATGGCTACACCTTC. Residues: CASSPRTGLSYGYTF.

The table lists this clonotype with many counts. The rearrangement joins TRBV5-5 to TRBJ2-1, with 7 bases fitting TRBD2. This CDR3 is built from 16 residues. V shed 3 bases, J shed 3 bases, and the junction held 9 bases outside the gene matches. Germline V gene lookup returns CDR1 SGHKS and CDR2 YYEKEE (reference sequence). CDR3 DNA: TGTGCCAGCAGCTCATCCGGGACTATTTACTACAATGAGCAGTTCTTC. Protein sequence: CASSSSGTIYYNEQFF. The full variable domain, with the rest looked up from reference TRBV5-5 and TRBJ2-1, is DAGVTQSPTHLIKTRGQQVTLRCSPISGHKSVSWYQQVLGQGPQFIFQYYEKEERGRGNFPDRFSARQFPNYSSELNVNALLLGDSALYLCASSSSGTIYYNEQFFGPGTRLTVL.

This clonotype was counted a single time. This likely comes from a read error, as the CDR3 has no conserved phenylalanine or tryptophan at its end. V and J are TRBV20-1 and TRBJ2-5; TRBD2 matches at 7 bases. J was trimmed by 4 bases and V by 5 bases; bases with no gene match: 7. Germline V gene lookup returns CDR1 DFQATT and CDR2 SNEGSKA (reference sequence). This CDR3 region has 13 residues. The DNA for the CDR3 is TGCAGTGCTCCCAGCGGGGAGGGAGAGACCCAGTACTGC. Amino acids: CSAPSGEGETQYC.

This clonotype was observed at least ten times. The chain carries TRBV6-5 and TRBJ2-5; D tentatively fits TRBD1 or TRBD2 (5 bases each). Germline V CDR1 and CDR2: MNHEY, SVGAGI. CDR3 length: 13 amino acids. Trimming took off 4 bases at V and 5 bases at J, with 11 bases between the two ends. CDR3 bases: TGTGCCAGCAGTTTCAGGGAGAGGGAGACCCAGTACTTC. This sequence encodes CASSFRERETQYF.

This clonotype was counted only a few times. The chain's CDR3 is CASSFDRDLPQHF. As DNA, the CDR3 is TGTGCCAGCAGTTTCGACAGGGACCTGCCCCAGCATTTT. The genes are TRBV5-5 and TRBJ1-5; 7 bases agree with TRBD1. V lost 5 bases and J lost 9; bases outside the gene matches: 8. The CDR3 runs 13 residues. In germline, CDR1 is SGHKS, CDR2 YYEKEE (reference sequence). Combining the CDR3 with reference TRBV5-5 and TRBJ1-5 gives the whole variable domain DAGVTQSPTHLIKTRGQQVTLRCSPISGHKSVSWYQQVLGQGPQFIFQYYEKEERGRGNFPDRFSARQFPNYSSELNVNALLLGDSALYLCASSFDRDLPQHFGDGTRLSIL.

The V call is TRBV12-3 or TRBV12-4, the J call TRBJ2-7; 8 bases agree with TRBD1. V shed 5 bases and J 4 bases; nucleotides not matched to a gene: 4. The CDR3 is made up of 13 amino acids. CDR3 residues: CASSRQGLYEQYF. The CDR3 coding sequence is TGTGCCAGCAGTCGACAGGGGCTATACGAGCAGTACTTC.

The chain combines TRBV7-2 with TRBJ2-5; TRBD2 matches 7 bases. Trimming at V came to 1 base and at J to 2 bases, leaving 7 bases not matched to a gene. Germline V CDR1 and CDR2: SGHTA, FQGNSA. CDR3 length: 16 amino acids. CDR3 coding DNA: TGTGCCAGCAGCTTAGGGTGGGCGGGGGTACAAGAGACCCAGTACTTC. Translated: CASSLGWAGVQETQYF. Variable domain in full (rest from reference TRBV7-2 and TRBJ2-5): GAGVSQSPSNKVTEKGKDVELRCDPISGHTALYWYRQSLGQGLEFLIYFQGNSAPDKSGLPSDRFSAERTGGSVSTLTIQRTQQEDSAVYLCASSLGWAGVQETQYFGPGTRLLVL.

V is TRBV20-1 and J is TRBJ1-1; D uncertain. CDR1 and CDR2 (germline): DFQATT, SNEGSKA (reference sequence). V was clipped by 3 bases and J by 1 base, with 15 bases between them. This CDR3 has 15 residues. The CDR3 nucleotides read TGCAGTGCTAGGGAGATAGGGAGACCGAACACTGAAGCTTTCTTT. The encoded protein is CSAREIGRPNTEAFF.

The DNA for the CDR3 is TGTGCCAGCAGTTACTCGCCGTCGGGACAGCCTAGCTCCTACAATGAGCAGTTCTTC. This gives the protein CASSYSPSGQPSSYNEQFF. The chain has TRBV6-2 or TRBV6-3 and TRBJ2-1; 7 bases are shared with TRBD1. V trimming: 0 bases; J trimming: 0 bases; junction bases outside the gene matches: 11. The CDR3 contains 19 residues. Germline V gene data show CDR1 as MNHEY and CDR2 as SVGEGT.

In this sample, this clonotype turned up many times. The chain links TRBV10-2 to TRBJ1-4; D is ambiguous. Germline CDR1 and CDR2: WSHSY and SAAADI. V was clipped by 7 bases and J by 3 bases, with 9 bases between them. The CDR3 loop spans 13 amino acids. The CDR3 sequence is CASKRDPNEKLFF. CDR3 coding DNA: TGCGCCAGCAAGAGAGATCCTAATGAAAAACTGTTTTTT.

This clonotype was detected ten times or more. The chain employs TRBV7-2 and TRBJ2-1, with D hard to call. Germline V gene sequence: CDR1 SGHTA, CDR2 FQGNSA. The CDR3 has 14 amino acids. Between the trimmed V and J ends, which lost 7 bases and 7 bases, there was a span of 17 bases. CDR3 protein: CASNLYWDRNEQFF. CDR3 in DNA: TGTGCCAGCAATTTATATTGGGATCGGAATGAGCAGTTCTTC.

At least ten counts were recorded for this clonotype. The rearrangement links TRBV5-1 to TRBJ1-2, with TRBD1 as a possible D gene (5 bases). V was shortened by 4 bases and J by 4 bases, with 14 bases between the two germline ends. The CDR3 contains 14 residues. CDR1 SGHRS and CDR2 YFSETQ come from the germline V gene. The CDR3 sequence is CASSPGGAGYGYTF. The DNA for the CDR3 is TGCGCCAGCAGCCCCGGGGGAGCCGGCTATGGCTACACCTTC.

This sequence joins TRBV15 and TRBJ1-2, with D perhaps TRBD1 (5 bases). Per the germline V gene, CDR1 is LNHNV and CDR2 is YYDKDF (reference sequence). The CDR3 totals 14 residues. Trimming took 3 bases from V and 4 from J, leaving 12 bases between them. CDR3 amino acids: CATSSGRDFYGYTF. In nucleotides, the CDR3 is TGTGCCACCAGCAGTGGACGGGACTTCTATGGCTACACCTTC.

This clonotype was counted many times. The chain recombines TRBV9 with TRBJ1-1; D may be TRBD1 (6 bases). The ends were cut back, 3 bases at V and 4 bases at J, with 10 bases in the middle. The V gene's germline CDR1 is SGDLS and CDR2 YYNGEE. The CDR3 runs 13 residues. The CDR3 here is CASSEGRGTEAFF. CDR3 DNA sequence: TGTGCCAGCAGCGAGGGCAGGGGCACTGAAGCTTTCTTT.

This clonotype was detected ten times or more. The J gene is TRBJ2-7, the V gene TRBV6-5; 7 nucleotides align to TRBD1. CDR1 and CDR2 (germline): MNHEY, SVGAGI. V lost 6 bases and J lost 6; bases outside the gene matches: 17. The CDR3 covers 16 residues. The CDR3 coding sequence is TGTGCCAGCAGCCCCGTTCGCTCAGGCCCAGGGGGCGAGCAGTACTTC. It codes for CASSPVRSGPGGEQYF.

Ten or more counts support this clonotype. The chain has TRBV28 and TRBJ2-6; D may be TRBD2 (5 bases). The germline CDR1 and CDR2 sequences are MDHEN and SYDVKM. The CDR3 length is 17 residues. Trimming took off 7 bases at V and 2 bases at J, with 18 bases between the two ends. CDR3 amino acids: CASIDEGIGAGANVLTF. CDR3 sequence (DNA): TGTGCCAGCATCGACGAGGGAATCGGGGCTGGGGCCAACGTCCTGACTTTC.

This clonotype was counted ten times or more. CDR3 amino acids: CASSLGQGMVETQYF. CDR3 sequence (DNA): TGTGCCAGCAGCTTGGGACAGGGGATGGTAGAGACCCAGTACTTC. This chain uses TRBV11-2 with TRBJ2-5; 10 bases agree with TRBD1. Germline lookup yields CDR1 SGHAT and CDR2 FQNNGV. The length of the CDR3 is 15 residues. Trimming cost V 3 bases and J 4 bases; bases outside gene matches: 5.